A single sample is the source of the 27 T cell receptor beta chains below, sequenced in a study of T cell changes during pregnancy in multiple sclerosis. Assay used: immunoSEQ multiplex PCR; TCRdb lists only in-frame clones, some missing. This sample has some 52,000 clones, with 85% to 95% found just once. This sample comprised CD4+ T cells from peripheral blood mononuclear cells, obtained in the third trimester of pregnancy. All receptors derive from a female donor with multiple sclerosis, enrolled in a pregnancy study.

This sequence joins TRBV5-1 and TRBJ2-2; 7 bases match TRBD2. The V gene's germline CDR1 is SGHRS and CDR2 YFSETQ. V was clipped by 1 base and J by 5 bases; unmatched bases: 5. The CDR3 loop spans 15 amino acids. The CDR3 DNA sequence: TGCGCCAGCAGCTTGTCGGTGGGAGGGACCGGGGAGCTGTTTTTT. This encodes CASSLSVGGTGELFF.

CDR3 sequence reads: CASSVEGTSSYEQYF. CDR3 bases: TGTGCCAGCAGTGTAGAAGGGACTAGCTCCTACGAGCAGTACTTC. The chain couples TRBV6-1 to TRBJ2-7, with TRBD2 identical over 8 bases. V was pared by 4 bases and J by 0 bases, with 5 bases of the junction left unmatched. This CDR3 has 15 amino acids. Germline CDR1 and CDR2: MNHNS and SASEGT.

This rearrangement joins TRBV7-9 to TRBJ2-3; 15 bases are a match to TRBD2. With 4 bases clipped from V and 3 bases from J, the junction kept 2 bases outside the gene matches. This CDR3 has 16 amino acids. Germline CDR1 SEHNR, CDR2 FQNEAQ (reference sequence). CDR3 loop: CASSSGTSGGTDTQYF. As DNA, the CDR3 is TGTGCCAGCAGCTCCGGGACTAGCGGGGGGACAGATACGCAGTATTTT.

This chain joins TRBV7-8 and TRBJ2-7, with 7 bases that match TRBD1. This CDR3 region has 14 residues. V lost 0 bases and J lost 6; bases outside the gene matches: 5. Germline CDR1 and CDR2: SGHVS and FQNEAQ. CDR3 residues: CASSLAGNRGEQYF. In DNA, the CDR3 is TGTGCCAGCAGCTTAGCGGGTAACAGGGGCGAGCAGTACTTC.

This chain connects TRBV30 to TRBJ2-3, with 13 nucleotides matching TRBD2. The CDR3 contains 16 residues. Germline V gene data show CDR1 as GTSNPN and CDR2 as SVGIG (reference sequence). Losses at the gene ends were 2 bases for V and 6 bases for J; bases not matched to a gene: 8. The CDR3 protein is CAWSKLAGGPEDTQYF. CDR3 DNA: TGTGCCTGGAGTAAACTAGCGGGGGGGCCTGAGGATACGCAGTATTTT.

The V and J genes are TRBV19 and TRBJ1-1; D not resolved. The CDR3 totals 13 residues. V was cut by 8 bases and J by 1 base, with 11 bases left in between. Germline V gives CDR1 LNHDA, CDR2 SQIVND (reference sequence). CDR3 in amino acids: CASLSRENTEAFF. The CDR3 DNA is TGTGCCAGTTTATCGCGCGAGAACACTGAAGCTTTCTTT.

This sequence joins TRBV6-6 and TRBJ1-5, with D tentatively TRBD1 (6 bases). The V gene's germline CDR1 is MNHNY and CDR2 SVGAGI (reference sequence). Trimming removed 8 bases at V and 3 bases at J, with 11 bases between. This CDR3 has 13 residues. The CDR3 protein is CASAYRVNQPQHF. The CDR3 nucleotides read TGTGCCAGCGCCTACAGGGTCAATCAGCCCCAGCATTTT.

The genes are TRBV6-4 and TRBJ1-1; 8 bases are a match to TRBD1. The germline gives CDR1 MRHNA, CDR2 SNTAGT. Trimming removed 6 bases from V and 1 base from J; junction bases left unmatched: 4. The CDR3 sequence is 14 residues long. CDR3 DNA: TGTGCCAGCAGGGGACAGGTTTCGAACACTGAAGCTTTCTTT. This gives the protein CASRGQVSNTEAFF.

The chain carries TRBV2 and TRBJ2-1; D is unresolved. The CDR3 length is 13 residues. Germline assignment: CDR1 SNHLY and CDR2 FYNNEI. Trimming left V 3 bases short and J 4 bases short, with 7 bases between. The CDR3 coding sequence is TGTGCCAGCAGTGAGAGGTCATACAATGAGCAGTTCTTC. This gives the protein CASSERSYNEQFF. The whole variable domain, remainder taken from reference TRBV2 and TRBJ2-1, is EPEVTQTPSHQVTQMGQEVILRCVPISNHLYFYWYRQILGQKVEFLVSFYNNEISEKSEIFDDQFSVERPDGSNFTLKIRSTKLEDSAMYFCASSERSYNEQFFGPGTRLTVL.

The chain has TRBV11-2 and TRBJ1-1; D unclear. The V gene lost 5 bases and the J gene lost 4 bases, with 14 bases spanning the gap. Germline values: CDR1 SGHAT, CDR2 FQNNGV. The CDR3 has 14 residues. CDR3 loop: CASSRERVPTEAFF. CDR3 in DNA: TGTGCCAGCAGCCGGGAGAGGGTGCCCACTGAAGCTTTCTTT.

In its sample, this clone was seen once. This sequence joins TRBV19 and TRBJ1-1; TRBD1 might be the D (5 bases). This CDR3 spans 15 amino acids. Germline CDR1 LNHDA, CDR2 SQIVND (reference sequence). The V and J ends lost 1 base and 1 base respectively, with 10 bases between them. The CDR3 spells CASSIVLGGNTEAFF. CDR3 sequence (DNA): TGTGCCAGTAGTATAGTTCTGGGGGGGAACACTGAAGCTTTCTTT.

CDR3 sequence: CASSLDRGRNQPQHF. In nucleotides, the CDR3 is TGTGCCAGTAGCCTTGACAGGGGGCGAAATCAGCCCCAGCATTTT. The rearrangement joins TRBV19 to TRBJ1-5; the match to TRBD1 covers 10 bases. The CDR3 consists of 15 residues. The germline V gene encodes CDR1 LNHDA and CDR2 SQIVND (reference sequence). V lost 6 bases to trimming and J lost 4 bases; unmatched junction nucleotides: 6.

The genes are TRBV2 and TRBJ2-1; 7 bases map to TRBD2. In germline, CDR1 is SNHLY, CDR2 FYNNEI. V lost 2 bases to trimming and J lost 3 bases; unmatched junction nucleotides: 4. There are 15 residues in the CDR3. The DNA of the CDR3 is TGTGCCAGCAGTGAAACTAGCGCTAGCTACAATGAGCAGTTCTTC. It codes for CASSETSASYNEQFF.

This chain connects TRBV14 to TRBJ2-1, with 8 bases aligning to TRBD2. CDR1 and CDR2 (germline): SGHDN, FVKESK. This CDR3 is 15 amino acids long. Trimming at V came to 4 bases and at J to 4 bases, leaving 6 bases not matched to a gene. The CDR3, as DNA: TGTGCCAGCAGCCCGGGGAGCGGGAGTTACAATGAGCAGTTCTTC. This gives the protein CASSPGSGSYNEQFF.

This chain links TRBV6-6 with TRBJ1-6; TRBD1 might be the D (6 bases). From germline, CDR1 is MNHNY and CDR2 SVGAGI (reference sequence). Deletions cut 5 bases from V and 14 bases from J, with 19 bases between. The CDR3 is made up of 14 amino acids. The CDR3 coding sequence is TGTGCCAGCAGTACTGGACAGACCCAGGTAGCCCTCCACTTT. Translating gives CASSTGQTQVALHF.

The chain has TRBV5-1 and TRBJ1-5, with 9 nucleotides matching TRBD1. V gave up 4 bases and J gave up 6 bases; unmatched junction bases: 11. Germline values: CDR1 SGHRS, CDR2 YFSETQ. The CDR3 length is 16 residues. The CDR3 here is CASSETGQGEGQPQHF. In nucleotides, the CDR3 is TGCGCCAGCAGCGAAACGGGACAGGGAGAAGGTCAGCCCCAGCATTTT.

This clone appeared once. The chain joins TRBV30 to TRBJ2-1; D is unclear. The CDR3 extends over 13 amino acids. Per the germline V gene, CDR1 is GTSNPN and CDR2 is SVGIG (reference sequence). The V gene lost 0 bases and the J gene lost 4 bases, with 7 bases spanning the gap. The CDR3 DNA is TGTGCCTGGAGTGTGTACGGGTACAATGAGCAGTTCTTC. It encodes CAWSVYGYNEQFF.

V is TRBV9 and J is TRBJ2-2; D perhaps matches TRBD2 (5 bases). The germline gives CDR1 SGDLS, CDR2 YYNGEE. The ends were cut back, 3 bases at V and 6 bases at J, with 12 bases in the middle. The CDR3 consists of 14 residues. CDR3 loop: CASSELARPGELFF. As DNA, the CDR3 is TGTGCCAGCAGCGAGCTAGCAAGGCCCGGGGAGCTGTTTTTT. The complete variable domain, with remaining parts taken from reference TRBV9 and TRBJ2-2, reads DSGVTQTPKHLITATGQRVTLRCSPRSGDLSVYWYQQSLDQGLQFLIQYYNGEERAKGNILERFSAQQFPDLHSELNLSSLELGDSALYFCASSELARPGELFFGEGSRLTVL.

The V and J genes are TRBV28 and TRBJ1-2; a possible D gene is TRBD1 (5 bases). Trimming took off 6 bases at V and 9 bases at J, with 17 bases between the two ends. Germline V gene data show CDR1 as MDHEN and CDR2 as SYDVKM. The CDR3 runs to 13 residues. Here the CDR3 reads CASRRGWGASYTF. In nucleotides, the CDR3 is TGTGCCAGCAGACGTGGGTGGGGCGCGAGCTACACCTTC.

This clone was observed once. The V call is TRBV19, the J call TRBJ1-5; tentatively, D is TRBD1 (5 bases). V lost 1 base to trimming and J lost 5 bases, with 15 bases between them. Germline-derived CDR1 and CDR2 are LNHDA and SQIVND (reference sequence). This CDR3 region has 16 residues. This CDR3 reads CASSIGSRGSDQPQHF. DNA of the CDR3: TGTGCCAGTAGTATAGGGTCTCGGGGGTCCGATCAGCCCCAGCATTTT.

For the CDR3, the DNA is TGTGCCAGTAGTCGGATGGACAGGTTAGGGCCGAATTCACCCCTCCACTTT. Translating it yields CASSRMDRLGPNSPLHF. This chain uses TRBV19 with TRBJ1-6, with 7 bases identical to TRBD1. The junction had 14 bases not matched to a gene; V was cut back by 5 bases and J by 7 bases. Germline V gene lookup returns CDR1 LNHDA and CDR2 SQIVND (reference sequence). CDR3 size: 17 residues.

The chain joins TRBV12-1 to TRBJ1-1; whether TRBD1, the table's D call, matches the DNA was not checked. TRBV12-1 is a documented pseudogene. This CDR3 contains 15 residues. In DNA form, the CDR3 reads TGTGCCAGCAGCTTTGCGCGTCAGGGGTTTACGGAAGCTTTCTTT. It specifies CASSFARQGFTEAFF.

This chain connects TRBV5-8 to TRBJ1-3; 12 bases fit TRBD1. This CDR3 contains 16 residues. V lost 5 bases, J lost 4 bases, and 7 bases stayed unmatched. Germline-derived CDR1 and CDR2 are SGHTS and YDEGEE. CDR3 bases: TGTGCCAGCAGAAAGGGGACAGGGGGCTTCGGAAACACCATATATTTT. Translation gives CASRKGTGGFGNTIYF.

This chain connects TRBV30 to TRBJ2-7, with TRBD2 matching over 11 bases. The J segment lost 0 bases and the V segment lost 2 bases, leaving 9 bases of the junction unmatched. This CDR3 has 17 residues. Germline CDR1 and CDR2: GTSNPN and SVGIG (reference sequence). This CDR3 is CAWSLGIAGGLSYEQYF. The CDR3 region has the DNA TGTGCCTGGAGTCTCGGTATAGCGGGAGGGCTCTCCTACGAGCAGTACTTC.

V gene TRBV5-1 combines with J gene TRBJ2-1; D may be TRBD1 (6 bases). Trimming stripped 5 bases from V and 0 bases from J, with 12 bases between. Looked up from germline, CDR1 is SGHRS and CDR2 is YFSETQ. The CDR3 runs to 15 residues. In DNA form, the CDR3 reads TGCGCCAGCAGGAAGACAGGCAGCTCCTACAATGAGCAGTTCTTC. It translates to CASRKTGSSYNEQFF.

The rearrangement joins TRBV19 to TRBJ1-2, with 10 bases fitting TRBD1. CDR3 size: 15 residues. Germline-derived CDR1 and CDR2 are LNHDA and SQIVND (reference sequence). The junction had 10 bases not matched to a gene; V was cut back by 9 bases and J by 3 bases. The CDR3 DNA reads TGTGCCAGCAAGGACAGGGGGATATCTTACTATGGCTACACCTTC. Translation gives CASKDRGISYYGYTF.

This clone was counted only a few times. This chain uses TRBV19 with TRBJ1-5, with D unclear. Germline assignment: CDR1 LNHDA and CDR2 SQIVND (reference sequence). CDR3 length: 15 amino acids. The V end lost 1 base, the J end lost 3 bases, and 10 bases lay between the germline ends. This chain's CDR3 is CASSIGAYDNQPQHF. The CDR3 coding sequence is TGTGCCAGTAGTATAGGGGCGTACGACAATCAGCCCCAGCATTTT.